One sample yielded the 21 T cell receptor beta chains listed below, sequenced in a study of OX40 agonist ivuxolimab in advanced cancers. The repertoire was sequenced with immunoSEQ multiplex PCR; TCRdb's copy has only in-frame clones and lacks some. This sample yields roughly 23,000 clones, of which 80% to 90% are seen a single time; 24% belongs to the top ten. The material was CD4+ or CD8+ T cells sorted from blood, obtained in a trial of the OX40 agonist ivuxolimab. Receptors originate from an adult with an advanced solid tumor such as melanoma, head and neck, liver or kidney cancer.

This chain connects TRBV9 to TRBJ2-5, with TRBD1 matching over 10 bases. CDR3 length equals 15 residues. From germline, CDR1 is SGDLS and CDR2 YYNGEE. Losses at the gene ends were 4 bases for V and 3 bases for J; bases not matched to a gene: 6. As DNA, the CDR3 is TGTGCCAGCAGCCTTAGACAGGGGGCTGAAGAGACCCAGTACTTC. As protein: CASSLRQGAEETQYF.

The CDR3 protein is CASSLSGEQFF. As DNA, the CDR3 is TGTGCCAGCAGTTTAAGTGGGGAGCAGTTCTTC. The chain recombines TRBV28 with TRBJ2-1; D remains unclear. The germline V gene has CDR1 MDHEN and CDR2 SYDVKM. The CDR3 runs to 11 residues. The V gene lost 2 bases and the J gene lost 10 bases, with 6 bases spanning the gap.

The V gene is TRBV6-1, the J gene TRBJ2-7; 12 bases align to TRBD2. With 2 bases clipped from V and 3 bases from J, the junction kept 8 bases outside the gene matches. The germline V gene has CDR1 MNHNS and CDR2 SASEGT. There are 17 residues in the CDR3. For the CDR3, the DNA is TGTGCCAGCAGTGAAACTAGCGGGGGGACCTACTTCTACGAGCAGTACTTC. Its protein is CASSETSGGTYFYEQYF.

This clone appeared a single time. The gene calls are TRBV5-5 and TRBJ2-3; 9 bases align to TRBD1. CDR1 is SGHKS and CDR2 is YYEKEE in the germline V gene (reference sequence). The trim removed 0 bases at V and 7 bases at J, leaving 6 bases unmatched. The CDR3 consists of 15 residues. As DNA, the CDR3 is TGTGCCAGCAGCTTGGGTACAGGGGGCGCGAATACGCAGTATTTT. This encodes CASSLGTGGANTQYF. The full variable domain, its missing parts supplied by reference TRBV5-5 and TRBJ2-3, is DAGVTQSPTHLIKTRGQQVTLRCSPISGHKSVSWYQQVLGQGPQFIFQYYEKEERGRGNFPDRFSARQFPNYSSELNVNALLLGDSALYLCASSLGTGGANTQYFGPGTRLTVL.

The chain uses TRBV30 and TRBJ2-7; no definite D call. In germline, CDR1 is GTSNPN, CDR2 SVGIG (reference sequence). This CDR3 is built from 11 residues. V lost 5 bases, J lost 5 bases, and 10 bases lay in between. The DNA for the CDR3 is TGTGCCTGGGGGGAAAGTCACGAGCAGTACTTC. Translating it yields CAWGESHEQYF.

The J gene is TRBJ1-2, the V gene TRBV11-2, with D possibly being TRBD1 (5 bases). V lost 4 bases to trimming and J lost 5 bases, with 14 bases between them. Germline lookup yields CDR1 SGHAT and CDR2 FQNNGV. The CDR3 is 14 residues long. The CDR3 spells CASSSHQGRYGYTF. DNA of the CDR3: TGTGCCAGCAGCTCTCACCAGGGTCGGTATGGCTACACCTTC.

The chain carries TRBV5-6 and TRBJ2-7, with unresolved D. V lost 0 bases and J lost 3, with 7 bases in between. Looked up from germline, CDR1 is SGHDT and CDR2 is YYEEEE. CDR3 length equals 13 residues. The chain's CDR3 is CASSLDGYYEQYF. CDR3 DNA sequence: TGTGCCAGCAGCTTGGACGGTTACTACGAGCAGTACTTC.

This chain links TRBV4-1 with TRBJ2-5, with D tentatively TRBD2 (5 bases). The DNA end is more similar to TRBJ2-7, so the J call may be wrong. The CDR3 is 15 residues long. CDR1 is MGHRA and CDR2 is YSYEKL in the germline V gene. The CDR3 loop reads CASSQDTRSSYEQYF. CDR3 nucleotides: TGCGCCAGCAGCCAAGATACTAGGAGCTCCTACGAGCAGTACTTC.

A few counts support this clone. The chain carries TRBV9 and TRBJ1-1; D gene uncertain. V was cut by 2 bases and J by 1 base, with 6 bases left in between. The CDR3 extends over 13 amino acids. Germline CDR1 SGDLS, CDR2 YYNGEE. In nucleotides, the CDR3 is TGTGCCAGCAGCGTTTGGGGGAACACTGAAGCTTTCTTT. It codes for CASSVWGNTEAFF.

V and J are TRBV7-8 and TRBJ2-4; no firm D call. The ends were cut back, 5 bases at V and 0 bases at J, with 8 bases in the middle. CDR1 is SGHVS, CDR2 FQNEAQ, per germline. The CDR3 extends over 14 amino acids. As DNA, the CDR3 is TGTGCCAGCAGCCCTGAGATAGCCAAAAACATTCAGTACTTC. Translated: CASSPEIAKNIQYF.

The chain has TRBV28 and TRBJ2-5, with D hard to call. The CDR3 runs 15 residues. Germline lookup yields CDR1 MDHEN and CDR2 SYDVKM. Trimming took off 4 bases at V and 5 bases at J, with 17 bases between the two ends. The CDR3, as DNA: TGTGCCAGCAGTTCCCTAGAGTTTAACGGGGAGACCCAGTACTTC. Amino acids: CASSSLEFNGETQYF. Drawing the rest from reference TRBV28 and TRBJ2-5, the complete variable domain is DVKVTQSSRYLVKRTGEKVFLECVQDMDHENMFWYRQDPGLGLRLIYFSYDVKMKEKGDIPEGYSVSREKKERFSLILESASTNQTSMYLCASSSLEFNGETQYFGPGTRLLVL.

The chain couples TRBV4-3 to TRBJ2-2; D is undetermined. The CDR3 sequence is 14 residues long. The germline V gene encodes CDR1 LGHNA and CDR2 YSLEER. V lost 1 base and J 3 bases, leaving 6 bases between the germline ends. The CDR3 loop reads CASSQGYDTGELFF. The CDR3 coding sequence is TGCGCCAGCAGCCAAGGTTATGACACCGGGGAGCTGTTTTTT.

The rearrangement joins TRBV27 to TRBJ2-5; D is undetermined. The germline V gene encodes CDR1 MNHEY and CDR2 SMNVEV (reference sequence). V was cut by 5 bases and J by 1 base, with 14 bases left in between. The CDR3 is made up of 15 amino acids. This CDR3 reads CASSPSGWGQETQYF. The CDR3, as DNA: TGTGCCAGCAGTCCCTCGGGTTGGGGCCAAGAGACCCAGTACTTC.

The V gene is TRBV10-3, the J gene TRBJ2-3, with a weak D call TRBD2 (5 bases). V lost 4 bases, J lost 4 bases, and 15 bases lay in between. The CDR3 is 15 residues long. Germline loops: CDR1 ENHRY, CDR2 SYGVKD. The CDR3 is CAISGASSVPDTQYF. Written as DNA, the CDR3 is TGTGCCATCAGTGGGGCTAGCTCAGTCCCAGATACGCAGTATTTT.

The rearrangement uses TRBV9 and TRBJ2-6, with D unclear. In germline, CDR1 is SGDLS, CDR2 YYNGEE. This CDR3 is 15 amino acids long. V was shortened by 3 bases and J by 0 bases, with 7 bases between the two germline ends. The CDR3 region has the DNA TGTGCCAGCAGCGAGAGCAGCTCTGGGGCCAACGTCCTGACTTTC. This sequence encodes CASSESSSGANVLTF.

The chain is built from TRBV9 and TRBJ2-7; the match to TRBD2 covers 10 bases. The CDR3 runs 15 residues. In germline, CDR1 is SGDLS, CDR2 YYNGEE. V lost 4 bases, J lost 4 bases, and 8 bases stayed unmatched. CDR3 sequence (DNA): TGTGCCAGCAGCCCAAGAGCGGGGGGGCTGTACGAGCAGTACTTC. This gives the protein CASSPRAGGLYEQYF.

The chain uses TRBV14 and TRBJ2-7; 10 bases line up with TRBD1. The length of the CDR3 is 14 residues. Germline CDR1 is SGHDN and CDR2 is FVKESK. V trimming: 4 bases; J trimming: 2 bases; junction bases outside the gene matches: 2. CDR3 coding DNA: TGTGCCAGCAGCCCGGGACAGGGGCCCTACGAGCAGTACTTC. Its translation is CASSPGQGPYEQYF.

This sequence joins TRBV5-5 and TRBJ2-1; D remains unclear. The germline V and J ends were trimmed by 0 bases and 3 bases, with 10 bases remaining between them. CDR1 and CDR2 from the germline V gene are SGHKS and YYEKEE (reference sequence). The CDR3 totals 15 residues. The CDR3: CASSLAWSNYNEQFF. The CDR3 coding sequence is TGTGCCAGCAGCTTGGCCTGGAGTAACTACAATGAGCAGTTCTTC.

The chain carries TRBV9 and TRBJ2-7; no firm D call. Deletions cut 2 bases from V and 3 bases from J, with 9 bases between. The CDR3 totals 13 residues. The V gene's germline CDR1 is SGDLS and CDR2 YYNGEE. The CDR3 sequence is CASSVHGDYEQYF. The CDR3, as DNA: TGTGCCAGCAGCGTTCACGGTGACTACGAGCAGTACTTC.

This clone has just a few counts. This chain connects TRBV7-9 to TRBJ1-2; 7 bases agree with TRBD1. Looked up from germline, CDR1 is SEHNR and CDR2 is FQNEAQ (reference sequence). Trimming took 5 bases from V and 6 from J; bases not matched to a gene: 3. The CDR3 is 12 residues long. CDR3 loop: CASSVTGNGYTF. CDR3 nucleotide sequence: TGTGCCAGCAGCGTGACAGGGAATGGCTACACCTTC.

The chain couples TRBV7-9 to TRBJ2-7, with 9 positions matching TRBD1. The CDR3 has 13 amino acids. The J segment lost 5 bases and the V segment lost 5 bases, leaving 4 bases of the junction unmatched. Germline loops: CDR1 SEHNR, CDR2 FQNEAQ (reference sequence). The CDR3 DNA sequence: TGTGCCAGCAGCCTGGGACAGGGAAACGAGCAGTACTTC. Its protein product is CASSLGQGNEQYF.